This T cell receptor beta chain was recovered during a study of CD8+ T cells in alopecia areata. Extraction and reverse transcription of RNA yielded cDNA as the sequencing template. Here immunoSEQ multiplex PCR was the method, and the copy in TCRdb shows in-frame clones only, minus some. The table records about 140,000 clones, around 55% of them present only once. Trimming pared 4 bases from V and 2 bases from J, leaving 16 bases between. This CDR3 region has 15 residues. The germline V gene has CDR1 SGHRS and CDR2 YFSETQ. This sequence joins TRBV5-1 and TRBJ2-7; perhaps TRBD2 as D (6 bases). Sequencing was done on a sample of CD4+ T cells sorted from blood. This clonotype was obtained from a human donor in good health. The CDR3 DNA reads TGCGCCAGCAGCCCCGGGGGACTCCGGGCCTACGAGCAGTACTTC. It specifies CASSPGGLRAYEQYF.